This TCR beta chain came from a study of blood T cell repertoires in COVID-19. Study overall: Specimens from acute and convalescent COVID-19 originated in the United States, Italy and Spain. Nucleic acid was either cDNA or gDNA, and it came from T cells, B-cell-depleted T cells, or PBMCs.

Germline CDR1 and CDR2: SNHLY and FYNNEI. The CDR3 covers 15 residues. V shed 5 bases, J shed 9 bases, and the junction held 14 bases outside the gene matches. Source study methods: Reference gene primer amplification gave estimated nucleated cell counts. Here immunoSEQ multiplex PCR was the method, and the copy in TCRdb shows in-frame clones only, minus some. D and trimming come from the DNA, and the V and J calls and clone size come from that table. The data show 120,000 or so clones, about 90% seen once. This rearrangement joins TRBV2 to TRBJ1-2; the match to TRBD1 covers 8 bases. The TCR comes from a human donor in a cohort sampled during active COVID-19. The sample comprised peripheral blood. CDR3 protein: CASSPLRTGIESYTF. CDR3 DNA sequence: TGTGCCAGCAGTCCGTTGCGGACAGGGATCGAGAGCTACACCTTC.